This TCR beta chain was captured in a study of blood T cell repertoires in COVID-19. Deletions cut 1 base from V and 7 bases from J, with 11 bases between. The germline V gene has CDR1 LNHDA and CDR2 SQIVND (reference sequence). The CDR3 extends over 14 amino acids. Clones were sequenced by immunoSEQ multiplex PCR, and TCRdb holds only the in-frame ones, with some missing. The profile shows about 300,000 clones, more than 75% of them singletons. The chain has TRBV19 and TRBJ2-1; perhaps TRBD2 as D (5 bases). Sample: PBMCs or T cells enriched from blood (not recorded which). This receptor was identified in a young woman who had recovered from COVID-19. The CDR3 bases are TGTGCCAGTAGTATAGGACCGGCGGGTAATGAGCAGTTCTTC. This codes for CASSIGPAGNEQFF. Variable domain in full (rest from reference TRBV19 and TRBJ2-1): DGGITQSPKYLFRKEGQNVTLSCEQNLNHDAMYWYRQDPGQGLRLIYYSQIVNDFQKGDIAEGYSVSREKKESFPLTVTSAQKNPTAFYLCASSIGPAGNEQFFGPGTRLTVL.